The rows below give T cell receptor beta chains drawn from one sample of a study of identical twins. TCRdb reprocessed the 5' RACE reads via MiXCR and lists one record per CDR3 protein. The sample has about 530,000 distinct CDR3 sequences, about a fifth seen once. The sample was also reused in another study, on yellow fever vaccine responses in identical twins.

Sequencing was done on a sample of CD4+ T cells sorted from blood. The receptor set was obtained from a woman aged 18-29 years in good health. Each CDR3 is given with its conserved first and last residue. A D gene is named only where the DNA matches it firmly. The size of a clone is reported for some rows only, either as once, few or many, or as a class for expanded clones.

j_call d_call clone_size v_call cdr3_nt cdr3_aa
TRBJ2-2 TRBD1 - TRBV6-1 TGTGCCAGCAGGGCCCCGGGACAGAGGACCGGGGAGCTGTTTTTT CASRAPGQRTGELFF
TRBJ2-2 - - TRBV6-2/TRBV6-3 TGTGCCAGCAGTTACAGGGCGACTCTTAACACCGGGGAGCTGTTTTTT CASSYRATLNTGELFF
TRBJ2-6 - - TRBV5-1 TGCGCCAGCAGCTTGTCCTCCTCCCCATCTGGGGCCAACGTCCTGACTTTC CASSLSSSPSGANVLTF
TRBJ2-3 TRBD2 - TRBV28 TGTGCCAGCAGGGGACTAGCGGATTACACAGATACGCAGTATTTT CASRGLADYTDTQYF
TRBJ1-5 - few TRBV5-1 TGCGCCAGCGGCCGGACGGGAGATGGCAATCAGCCCCAGCATTTT CASGRTGDGNQPQHF
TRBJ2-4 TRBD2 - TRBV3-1 TGTGCCAGCAGCGCCCGACTAGCGGGAGTGGTGGTGAACATTCAGTACTTC CASSARLAGVVVNIQYF
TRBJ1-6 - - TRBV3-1 TGTGCCAGCAGCCAAGATTCCCCCAGAAGCTCCTATAATTCACCCCTCCACTTT CASSQDSPRSSYNSPLHF
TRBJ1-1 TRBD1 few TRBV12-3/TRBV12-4 TGTGCCAGCAGTTTACGGGGGACAGGAAACACTGAAGCTTTCTTT CASSLRGTGNTEAFF
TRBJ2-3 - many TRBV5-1 TGCGCCAGCAGCTTCGGGGGGACAACGAGCACAGATACGCAGTATTTT CASSFGGTTSTDTQYF
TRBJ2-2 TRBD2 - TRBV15 TGTGCCACCAGCAGAGGATCAGCGGGGGGGCGCACCGGGGAGCTGTTTTTT CATSRGSAGGRTGELFF
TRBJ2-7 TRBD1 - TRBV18 TGTGCCAGCTCCCATTTACCGGGACAGGGCGACGAGCAGTACTTC CASSHLPGQGDEQYF
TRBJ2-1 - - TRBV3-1 TGTGCCAGCAGCCACAACGGGCCGCCTGAGCAGTTCTTC CASSHNGPPEQFF
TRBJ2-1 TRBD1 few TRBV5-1 TGCGCCAGCAGCCCACAGGGACAGGGACACGGGAATGAGCAGTTCTTC CASSPQGQGHGNEQFF
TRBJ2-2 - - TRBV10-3 TGTGCCATCACCCGGGCCGGGGAGCTGTTTTTT CAITRAGELFF
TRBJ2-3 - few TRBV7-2 TGTGCCAGCAGCACACCGCCTTTCACTAGCACAGATACGCAGTATTTT CASSTPPFTSTDTQYF
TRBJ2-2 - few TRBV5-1 TGCGCCAGCAGCTTGGATGTGTATCAACTTAACACCGGGGAGCTGTTTTTT CASSLDVYQLNTGELFF
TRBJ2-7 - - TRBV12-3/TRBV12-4 TGTGCCAGCAGTCCCAACACAGAGGTCTCCTACGAGCAGTACTTC CASSPNTEVSYEQYF
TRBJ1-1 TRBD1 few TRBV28 TGTGCCAGCAGGACAGGGGGCACTGAAGCTTTCTTT CASRTGGTEAFF
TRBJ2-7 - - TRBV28 TGTGCCAGCAGTTTATCGTGGCTAGCAAGCGAGCAGTACTTC CASSLSWLASEQYF
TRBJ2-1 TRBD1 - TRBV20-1 TGCAGTGCTAGAGCCGGACAGGGATGGACGGATGAGCAGTTCTTC CSARAGQGWTDEQFF
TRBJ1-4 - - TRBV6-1 TGTGCCAGCAGGCAAACAACAACTAATGAAAAACTGTTTTTT CASRQTTTNEKLFF
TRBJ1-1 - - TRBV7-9 TGTGCCAGCAGCACCTCCTGGGATCGGACTGAAGCTTTCTTT CASSTSWDRTEAFF
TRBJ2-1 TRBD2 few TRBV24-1 TGTGCCACCAGTGCACCCGAGCGGGGGGGGCAGAATGAGCAGTTCTTC CATSAPERGGQNEQFF
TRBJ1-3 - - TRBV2 TGTGCCAGCAGTGAAGTACGACGGGGGGTCGGAAACACCATATATTTT CASSEVRRGVGNTIYF
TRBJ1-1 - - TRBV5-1 TGCGCCAGCAGCTTTACCGAAGGGCTGAACACTGAAGCTTTCTTT CASSFTEGLNTEAFF
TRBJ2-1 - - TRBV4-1 TGCGCCAGCAGCCAAGTGGGCCTTGAGCAGTTCTTC CASSQVGLEQFF
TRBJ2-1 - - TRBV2 TGTGCCAGCATTGTACAGGAAGGGACCAATGAGCAGTTCTTC CASIVQEGTNEQFF
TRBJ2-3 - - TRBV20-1 TGCAGTGCTAGGAGCGCAGGCACAGATACGCAGTATTTT CSARSAGTDTQYF
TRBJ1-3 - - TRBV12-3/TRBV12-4 TGTGCCAGCAGTTTAAGAGGGGCTGGAAACACCATATATTTT CASSLRGAGNTIYF
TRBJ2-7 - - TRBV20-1 TGCAGTGCCCAGCTCAACAGGGCCCCCTACGAGCAGTACTTC CSAQLNRAPYEQYF
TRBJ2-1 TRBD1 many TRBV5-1 TGCGCCAGCAGCTTCTTACAGGGGAACTGGAATGAGCAGTTCTTC CASSFLQGNWNEQFF
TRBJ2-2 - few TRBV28 TGTGCCAGCAGTTTACTCGGCCTCTCCACCGGGGAGCTGTTTTTT CASSLLGLSTGELFF
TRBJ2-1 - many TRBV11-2 TGTGCCAGCAGCTTAGATCACGGGGTTTTAAATGAGCAGTTCTTC CASSLDHGVLNEQFF
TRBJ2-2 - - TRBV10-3 TGTGCCATCCAAGGAGGGGCAGAGCGCACCGGGGAGCTGTTTTTT CAIQGGAERTGELFF
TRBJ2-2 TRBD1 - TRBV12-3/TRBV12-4 TGTGCCAGCAGTTTACGCAGGGGGCAGAACACCGGGGAGCTGTTTTTT CASSLRRGQNTGELFF
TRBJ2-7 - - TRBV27 TGTGCCAGCAGTTCCAAAAAACAGGGAATTCCGGACGAGCAGTACTTC CASSSKKQGIPDEQYF
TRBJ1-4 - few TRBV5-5 TGTGCCAGCAGCAGGATCATGGGTGAAAAACTGTTTTTT CASSRIMGEKLFF
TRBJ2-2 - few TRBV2 TGTGCCAGCGGTCGTGAGCTCGGGGAGCTGTTTTTT CASGRELGELFF